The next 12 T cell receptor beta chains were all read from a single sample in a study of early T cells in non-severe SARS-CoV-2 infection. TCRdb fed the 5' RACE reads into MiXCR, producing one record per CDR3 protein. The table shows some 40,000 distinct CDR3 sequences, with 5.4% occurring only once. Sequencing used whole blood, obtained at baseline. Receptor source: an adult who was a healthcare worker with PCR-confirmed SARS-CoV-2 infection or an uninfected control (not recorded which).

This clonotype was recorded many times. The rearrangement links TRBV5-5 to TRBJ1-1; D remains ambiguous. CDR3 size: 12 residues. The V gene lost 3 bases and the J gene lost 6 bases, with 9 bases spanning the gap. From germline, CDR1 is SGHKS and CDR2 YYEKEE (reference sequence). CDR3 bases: TGTGCCAGCAGCTCCTCATACTCTGAAGCTTTCTTT. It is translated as CASSSSYSEAFF. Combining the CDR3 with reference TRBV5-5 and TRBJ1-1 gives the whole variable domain DAGVTQSPTHLIKTRGQQVTLRCSPISGHKSVSWYQQVLGQGPQFIFQYYEKEERGRGNFPDRFSARQFPNYSSELNVNALLLGDSALYLCASSSSYSEAFFGQGTRLTVV.

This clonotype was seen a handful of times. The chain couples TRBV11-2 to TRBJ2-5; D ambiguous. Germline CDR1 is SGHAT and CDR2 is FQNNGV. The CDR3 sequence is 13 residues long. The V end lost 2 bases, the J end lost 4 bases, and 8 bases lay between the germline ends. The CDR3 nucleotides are TGTGCCAGCAGCTTATACCACCGAGAGACCCAGTACTTC. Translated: CASSLYHRETQYF.

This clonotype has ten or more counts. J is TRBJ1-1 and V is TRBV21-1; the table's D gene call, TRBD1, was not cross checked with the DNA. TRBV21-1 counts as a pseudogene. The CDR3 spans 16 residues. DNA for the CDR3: TGTGCCAGCACAAACCTTGACAGGGCAAGGAACACTGAAGCTTTCTTT. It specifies CASTNLDRARNTEAFF.

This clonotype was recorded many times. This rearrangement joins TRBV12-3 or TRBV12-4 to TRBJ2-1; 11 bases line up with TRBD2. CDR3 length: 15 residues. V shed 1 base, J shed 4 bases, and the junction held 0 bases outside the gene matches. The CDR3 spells CASSLGTSGYNEQFF. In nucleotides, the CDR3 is TGTGCCAGCAGTTTAGGGACTAGCGGGTACAATGAGCAGTTCTTC.

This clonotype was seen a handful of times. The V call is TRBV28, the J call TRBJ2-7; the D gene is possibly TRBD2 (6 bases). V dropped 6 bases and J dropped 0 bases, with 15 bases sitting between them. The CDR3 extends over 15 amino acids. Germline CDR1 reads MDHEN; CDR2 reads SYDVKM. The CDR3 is CASSNSGTSSYEQYF. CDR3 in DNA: TGTGCCAGCAGCAATAGCGGAACTAGCTCCTACGAGCAGTACTTC.

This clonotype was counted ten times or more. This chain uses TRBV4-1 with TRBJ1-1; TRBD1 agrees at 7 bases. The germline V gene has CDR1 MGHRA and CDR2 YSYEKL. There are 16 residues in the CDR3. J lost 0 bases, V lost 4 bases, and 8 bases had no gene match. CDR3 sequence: CASSPSTGQMNTEAFF. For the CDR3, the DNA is TGCGCCAGCAGCCCCTCAACGGGACAGATGAACACTGAAGCTTTCTTT.

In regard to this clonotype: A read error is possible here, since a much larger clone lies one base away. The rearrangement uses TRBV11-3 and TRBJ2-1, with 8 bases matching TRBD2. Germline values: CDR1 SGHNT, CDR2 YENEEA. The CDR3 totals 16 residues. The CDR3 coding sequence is TGTGCCAGCAGCTTAGTCAGCGGGAGTCGGTCGAATGAGCTGTTCTTC. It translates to CASSLVSGSRSNELFF.

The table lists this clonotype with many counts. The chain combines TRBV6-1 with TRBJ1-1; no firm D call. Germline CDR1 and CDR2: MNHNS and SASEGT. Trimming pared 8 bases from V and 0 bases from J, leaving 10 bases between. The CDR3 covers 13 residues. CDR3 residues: CASWESLNTEAFF. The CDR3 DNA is TGTGCCAGCTGGGAGTCGTTGAACACTGAAGCTTTCTTT.

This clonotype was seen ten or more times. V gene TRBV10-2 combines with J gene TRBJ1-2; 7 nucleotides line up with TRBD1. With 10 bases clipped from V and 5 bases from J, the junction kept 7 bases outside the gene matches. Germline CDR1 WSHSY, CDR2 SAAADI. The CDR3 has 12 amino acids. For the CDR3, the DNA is TGCGCCATCCGGACAGGTTCTTATGGCTACACCTTC. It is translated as CAIRTGSYGYTF.

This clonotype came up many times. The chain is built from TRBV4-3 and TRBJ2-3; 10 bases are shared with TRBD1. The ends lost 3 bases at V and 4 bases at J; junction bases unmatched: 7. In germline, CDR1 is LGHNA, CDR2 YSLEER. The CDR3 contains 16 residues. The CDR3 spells CASSQTGTGAPDTQYF. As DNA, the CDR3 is TGCGCCAGCAGCCAGACCGGGACAGGGGCCCCAGATACGCAGTATTTT.

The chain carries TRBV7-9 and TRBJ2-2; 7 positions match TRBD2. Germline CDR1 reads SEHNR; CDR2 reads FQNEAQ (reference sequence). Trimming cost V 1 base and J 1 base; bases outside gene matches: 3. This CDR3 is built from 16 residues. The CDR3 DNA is TGTGCCAGCAGCTTAGTAGCGGGCCTGAACACCGGGGAGCTGTTTTTT. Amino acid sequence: CASSLVAGLNTGELFF.

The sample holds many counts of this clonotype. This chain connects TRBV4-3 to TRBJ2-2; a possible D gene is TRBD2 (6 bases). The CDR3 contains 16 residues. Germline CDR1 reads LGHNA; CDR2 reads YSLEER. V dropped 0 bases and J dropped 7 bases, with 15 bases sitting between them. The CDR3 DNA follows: TGCGCCAGCAGCCAAGATTTACCGCGGGGAGTCGGGGAGCTGTTTTTT. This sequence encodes CASSQDLPRGVGELFF.